Shown below are 23 T cell receptor beta chains from a single sample sequenced in a study of CD8+ T cells in alopecia areata. Treatment described: oral pan-JAK inhibitor, 5-10 mg twice daily. The sequencing template was cDNA reverse transcribed from extracted RNA. The data were produced by immunoSEQ multiplex PCR, yet TCRdb's version contains in-frame clones alone and is incomplete. The table records about 210,000 clones, less than 65% of them present only once. The specimen was CD4+ T cells sorted from blood, collected at week 4, from a patient treated with tofacitinib. These receptors came from a human donor with alopecia areata.

This chain uses TRBV5-1 with TRBJ2-7, with 9 bases aligning to TRBD2. The germline V gene encodes CDR1 SGHRS and CDR2 YFSETQ. The CDR3 runs to 14 residues. V dropped 2 bases and J dropped 6; count of bases not matched to a gene: 6. CDR3 coding DNA: TGCGCCAGCAGCTTCGGCGGGGGGGCCCTCGAGCAGTACTTC. As protein: CASSFGGGALEQYF.

J is TRBJ1-5 and V is TRBV4-1; 8 bases match TRBD1. V was pared by 4 bases and J by 2 bases, with 13 bases of the junction left unmatched. Germline lookup yields CDR1 MGHRA and CDR2 YSYEKL. The CDR3 has 18 residues. CDR3 nucleotides: TGCGCCAGCAGCCCCCGGACAGGGCCAGGATTGGGCAATCAGCCCCAGCATTTT. It is translated as CASSPRTGPGLGNQPQHF.

The rearrangement joins TRBV4-2 to TRBJ2-5; D tentatively fits TRBD1 or TRBD2 (6 bases each). Trimming pared 0 bases from V and 3 bases from J, leaving 14 bases between. The CDR3 has 16 residues. From germline, CDR1 is LGHNA and CDR2 YNFKEQ. The CDR3 DNA is TGTGCCAGCAGCCAAGATCGGTTAGGGGGGAAAGAGACCCAGTACTTC. It encodes CASSQDRLGGKETQYF.

This clone was found once. The chain recombines TRBV5-1 with TRBJ2-7; 9 bases are a match to TRBD1. The ends lost 4 bases at V and 5 bases at J; junction bases unmatched: 7. Germline assignment: CDR1 SGHRS and CDR2 YFSETQ. CDR3 length: 14 amino acids. Written as DNA, the CDR3 is TGCGCCAGCAGCAAGGACAGGGGAATCGACGAGCAGTACTTC. This gives the protein CASSKDRGIDEQYF.

This clone is a singleton in its sample. The chain links TRBV4-3 to TRBJ1-2; a possible D gene is TRBD1 (5 bases). The V end was cut by 4 bases, the J end by 2 bases, with 14 bases between. In germline, CDR1 is LGHNA, CDR2 YSLEER. CDR3 length: 15 residues. CDR3 DNA: TGCGCCAGCAGCCCCGGACATGGAGGGAACTATGGCTACACCTTC. This encodes CASSPGHGGNYGYTF.

This clone was detected only a few times. The chain links TRBV5-1 to TRBJ2-1; 7 bases map to TRBD1. The CDR3 extends over 15 amino acids. The germline V gene encodes CDR1 SGHRS and CDR2 YFSETQ. After removal of 0 bases from V and 3 bases from J, the junction contained 3 bases not matched to a gene. CDR3 sequence: CASSLAGTVYNEQFF. The DNA for the CDR3 is TGCGCCAGCAGCTTGGCCGGGACAGTCTACAATGAGCAGTTCTTC. Full variable domain (outside the CDR3, taken from reference TRBV5-1 and TRBJ2-1): KAGVTQTPRYLIKTRGQQVTLSCSPISGHRSVSWYQQTPGQGLQFLFEYFSETQRNKGNFPGRFSGRQFSNSRSEMNVSTLELGDSALYLCASSLAGTVYNEQFFGPGTRLTVL.

The chain recombines TRBV6-4 with TRBJ2-1, with 9 bases matching TRBD1. CDR3 length: 14 residues. The germline V gene has CDR1 MRHNA and CDR2 SNTAGT. The ends lost 0 bases at V and 7 bases at J; junction bases unmatched: 1. The CDR3: CASSDSDRGNEQFF. CDR3 nucleotides: TGTGCCAGCAGTGACTCGGACAGGGGAAATGAGCAGTTCTTC.

V usage is TRBV5-1 and J usage is TRBJ2-5, with D possibly TRBD1 on 7 matching bases. CDR1 SGHRS and CDR2 YFSETQ come from the germline V gene. V was clipped by 2 bases and J by 4 bases, with 15 bases between them. The CDR3 spans 15 residues. The chain's CDR3 is CASSLTTGRLETQYF. CDR3 sequence (DNA): TGCGCCAGCAGCTTAACGACAGGGAGGCTAGAGACCCAGTACTTC.

In this sample, this clone turned up once. CDR3 DNA: TGTGCCAGCAGCTTGCAGACCAATGAGCAGTTCTTC. Its protein product is CASSLQTNEQFF. The chain is built from TRBV5-4 and TRBJ2-1, with D hard to call. CDR1 and CDR2 (germline): SGHNT, YYREEE (reference sequence). The CDR3 is 12 residues long. V lost 1 base and J 6 bases, leaving 5 bases between the germline ends. The entire variable domain, with the rest obtained from reference TRBV5-4 and TRBJ2-1, is as follows: ETGVTQSPTHLIKTRGQQVTLRCSSQSGHNTVSWYQQALGQGPQFIFQYYREEENGRGNFPPRFSGLQFPNYSSELNVNALELDDSALYLCASSLQTNEQFFGPGTRLTVL.

This chain connects TRBV9 to TRBJ1-5, with no clear D. V was shortened by 0 bases and J by 5 bases, with 6 bases between the two germline ends. The V gene's germline CDR1 is SGDLS and CDR2 YYNGEE. The CDR3 has 13 residues. CDR3 DNA: TGTGCCAGCAGCGTAGACCCTTATCAGCCCCAGCATTTT. It codes for CASSVDPYQPQHF.

The chain couples TRBV9 to TRBJ2-2; 7 bases agree with TRBD1. Germline V lookup: CDR1 SGDLS, CDR2 YYNGEE. The V and J ends lost 4 bases and 6 bases, in that order; junction bases with no gene match: 9. The CDR3 loop spans 15 amino acids. CDR3 nucleotides: TGTGCCAGCAGCAACCAAAACGACAGGGCCGGGGAGCTGTTTTTT. This gives the protein CASSNQNDRAGELFF.

The chain carries TRBV4-3 and TRBJ1-2, with TRBD1 matching 9 bases. Trimming took 4 bases from V and 6 from J; bases not matched to a gene: 6. Germline lookup yields CDR1 LGHNA and CDR2 YSLEER. This CDR3 contains 14 residues. The CDR3: CASSPRTGANGYTF. CDR3 DNA: TGCGCCAGCAGCCCAAGGACAGGGGCTAATGGCTACACCTTC.

This CDR3 is CASSWQGRSPLHF. The CDR3 region has the DNA TGTGCCAGCAGCTGGCAGGGGAGATCACCCCTCCACTTT. The chain combines TRBV7-9 with TRBJ1-6; perhaps TRBD1 as D (6 bases). The CDR3 loop spans 13 amino acids. Germline V gene sequence: CDR1 SEHNR, CDR2 FQNEAQ (reference sequence). The ends were cut back, 4 bases at V and 10 bases at J, with 11 bases in the middle.

This chain connects TRBV5-4 to TRBJ2-5; D unresolved. CDR1 and CDR2 (germline): SGHNT, YYREEE (reference sequence). V was shortened by 1 base and J by 5 bases, with 12 bases between the two germline ends. The CDR3 sequence is 14 residues long. The CDR3 DNA reads as TGTGCCAGCAGCTTGTCCGCCGTCGGGGAGACCCAGTACTTC. Residues: CASSLSAVGETQYF.

J is TRBJ2-3 and V is TRBV14; 9 bases align to TRBD1. This CDR3 is built from 16 residues. J was trimmed by 5 bases and V by 1 base; bases with no gene match: 7. Germline values: CDR1 SGHDN, CDR2 FVKESK. This CDR3 is CASSQGVNRGRDTQYF. For the CDR3, the DNA is TGTGCCAGCAGCCAAGGGGTGAACAGGGGGCGAGATACGCAGTATTTT.

A few counts support this clone. The V gene is TRBV6-5, the J gene TRBJ1-1; D remains ambiguous. This CDR3 has 16 residues. In germline, CDR1 is MNHEY, CDR2 SVGAGI. Trimming left V 0 bases short and J 5 bases short, with 16 bases between. The CDR3 is CASSYSFVEGGTEAFF. In nucleotides, the CDR3 is TGTGCCAGCAGTTACTCGTTTGTTGAGGGAGGGACTGAAGCTTTCTTT.

This chain links TRBV18 with TRBJ2-5; 15 bases fit TRBD2. The CDR3 totals 19 residues. CDR1 KGHSH and CDR2 LQKENI come from the germline V gene. V lost 6 bases to trimming and J lost 1 base; unmatched junction nucleotides: 12. CDR3 loop: CASSPSILGLAGGQETQYF. DNA of the CDR3: TGTGCCAGCTCCCCATCGATACTGGGACTAGCGGGGGGCCAAGAGACCCAGTACTTC. Combining the CDR3 with reference TRBV18 and TRBJ2-5 gives the whole variable domain NAGVMQNPRHLVRRRGQEARLRCSPMKGHSHVYWYRQLPEEGLKFMVYLQKENIIDESGMPKERFSAEFPKEGPSILRIQQVVRGDSAAYFCASSPSILGLAGGQETQYFGPGTRLLVL.

As concerns this clone: At one boundary the junction diverges from the germline segment, which might be a read error. This rearrangement joins TRBV5-6 to TRBJ2-4; TRBD2 is a possible D gene (6 bases). The CDR3 contains 14 residues. The germline V gene encodes CDR1 SGHDT and CDR2 YYEEEE. The CDR3 is CASTLTQRANIQYF. The CDR3 DNA reads as TGTGCCAGCACCTTGACCCAGCGGGCGAACATTCAGTACTTC.

The chain links TRBV5-6 to TRBJ2-5; 7 bases align to TRBD1. The V gene end was trimmed by 2 bases and the J gene end by 5 bases; junction bases not matched to a gene: 6. The CDR3 sequence is 14 residues long. Germline V lookup: CDR1 SGHDT, CDR2 YYEEEE. In nucleotides, the CDR3 is TGTGCCAGCAGCTTCAGACAGGGATGGGAGACCCAGTACTTC. Amino acid sequence: CASSFRQGWETQYF. Combining the CDR3 with reference TRBV5-6 and TRBJ2-5 gives the whole variable domain DAGVTQSPTHLIKTRGQQVTLRCSPKSGHDTVSWYQQALGQGPQFIFQYYEEEERQRGNFPDRFSGHQFPNYSSELNVNALLLGDSALYLCASSFRQGWETQYFGPGTRLLVL.

The V and J genes are TRBV4-2 and TRBJ2-5; weak D call: TRBD2 (6 bases). This CDR3 comprises 14 residues. V shed 4 bases and J shed 3 bases, with 12 bases lying between them. The germline CDR1 and CDR2 sequences are LGHNA and YNFKEQ. CDR3: CASSPSTSKETQYF. The CDR3 DNA is TGTGCCAGCAGCCCCTCGACTAGTAAAGAGACCCAGTACTTC.

The V gene is TRBV7-8, the J gene TRBJ1-2; 8 bases agree with TRBD1. Trimming cost V 0 bases and J 1 base; bases outside gene matches: 4. Germline V gives CDR1 SGHVS, CDR2 FQNEAQ. This CDR3 region has 16 residues. The CDR3 reads CASSLARQGINYGYTF. The DNA for the CDR3 is TGTGCCAGCAGCTTAGCTCGACAGGGGATTAACTATGGCTACACCTTC.

The rearrangement uses TRBV30 and TRBJ2-7; 7 bases map to TRBD1. V lost 5 bases to trimming and J lost 3 bases; unmatched junction nucleotides: 4. The CDR3 is 12 residues long. Germline CDR1 and CDR2: GTSNPN and SVGIG (reference sequence). The CDR3 loop reads CAWSTGNYEQYF. In nucleotides, the CDR3 is TGTGCCTGGTCGACAGGGAACTACGAGCAGTACTTC.

As for this clone: This same CDR3 is encoded by further DNA sequences in the sample. The chain uses TRBV30 and TRBJ1-2, with D uncertain. The germline V gene has CDR1 GTSNPN and CDR2 SVGIG (reference sequence). This CDR3 comprises 11 residues. Trimming cost V 0 bases and J 6 bases, with 5 bases left between them. CDR3: CAWSVGHGYTF. In DNA form, the CDR3 reads TGTGCCTGGAGTGTAGGGCATGGCTACACCTTC.